Listed below are T cell receptor beta chains from one sample, sequenced in a study of blood T cell repertoires in COVID-19. Clones were read by immunoSEQ multiplex PCR, and TCRdb kept only the in-frame ones, dropping some. The repertoire holds 130,000 to 150,000 clones, with around 86% as singletons. Sequenced: PBMCs or T cells enriched from blood (not recorded which). The receptors come from a man aged 55 to 69 who had recovered from COVID-19. CDR3s include the opening cysteine and the closing phenylalanine or tryptophan. The order of the fields is J gene, V gene, clone size, D gene, CDR3 DNA, CDR3 protein. D genes are given only for firm matches. The size entry is marked missing in some rows and otherwise reads once, few, many or a size class.

>TRBJ2-5|TRBV7-8|.|TRBD2
TGTGCCAGCAGTAGAACTAGCGGGGGGCCACAAGAGACCCAGTACTTC
CASSRTSGGPQETQYF
>TRBJ1-6|TRBV25-1|.|.
TGTGCCAGCAGTGAAACCGGGACAAGGAATTCACCCCTCCACTTT
CASSETGTRNSPLHF
>TRBJ2-7|TRBV2|.|.
TGTGCCAGCAGTGAACAGGGGCCCGGCTCCTACGAGCAGTACTTC
CASSEQGPGSYEQYF
>TRBJ2-2|TRBV27|few|TRBD2
TGTGCCAGCAGTTCCAGCGGGGGTGGCGGGGAGCTGTTTTTT
CASSSSGGGGELFF
>TRBJ1-1|TRBV15|once|.
TGTGCCACCAGCAGGGGGCTGGGCTCTGAAGCTTTCTTT
CATSRGLGSEAFF
>TRBJ1-2|TRBV10-3|.|.
TGTGCCATCAGTGAGTCGGGAGACTATGGCTACACCTTC
CAISESGDYGYTF
>TRBJ2-7|TRBV5-1|.|.
TGCGCCAGCAGCTTAACAGGGAGCTACGAGCAGTACTTC
CASSLTGSYEQYF
>TRBJ2-1|TRBV29-1|.|.
TGCAGCGTTGACCCCAGGAACAATGAGCAGTTCTTC
CSVDPRNNEQFF
>TRBJ1-3|TRBV10-1|.|.
TGCGCCAGCAGTGAAAGCCCCTATGGAAACACCATATATTTT
CASSESPYGNTIYF
>TRBJ2-7|TRBV4-1|once|TRBD2
TGCGCCAGCGCCCACGAGGGGAGCGGGGTAGACGAGCAGTACTTC
CASAHEGSGVDEQYF
>TRBJ1-6|TRBV5-1|.|.
TGCGCCAGCAGCTTGATAACAGGAGATTCACCCCTCCACTTT
CASSLITGDSPLHF
>TRBJ2-7|TRBV28|once|.
TGTGGCACTCGGCGGGATGCCTACGAGCAGTACTTC
CGTRRDAYEQYF
>TRBJ1-3|TRBV19|.|.
TGTGCCAGTAGTATAGGACTAACCTCTGGAAACACCATATATTTT
CASSIGLTSGNTIYF
>TRBJ2-1|TRBV2|.|.
TGTGCCAGCAGTAAGGAGGGGAATGAGCAGTTCTTC
CASSKEGNEQFF
>TRBJ1-5|TRBV5-5|.|.
TGTGCCAGCAGCTTGGAGGTGCAGGCAGCCCAGCATTTT
CASSLEVQAAQHF
>TRBJ2-1|TRBV9|.|TRBD2
TGTGCCAGCAGCGTAGGACTAGCGGGGGAGCAGTTCTTC
CASSVGLAGEQFF